The rows below give T cell receptor beta chains drawn from one sample of a study of CD8+ T cells in alopecia areata. Assay used: immunoSEQ multiplex PCR; TCRdb lists only in-frame clones, some missing. The sample lists about 200,000 clones, about three fifths occurring once. The specimen was CD4+ T cells sorted from blood, collected at week 4, from a patient treated with tofacitinib. The source is a human donor with alopecia areata. Both conserved end residues are part of each CDR3. The order of the fields is clone size, V gene, CDR3 protein. Not every row has a clone size; where given, it reads once, few, many or a size class.

.	TRBV5-1	CASSLGQGINEQYF
.	TRBV30	CAWRKRSASGEKLFF
.	TRBV5-6	CASSLRQGGSDNSPLHF
few	TRBV7-2	CASSVDREAEAFF
.	TRBV11-2	CASSSRDRLAKNIQYF
.	TRBV4-2	CASSPRLAKGGELFF
.	TRBV20-1	CSARARETQYF
.	TRBV7-9	CATGGQGSYNEQFF
.	TRBV29-1	CSVRGRVSDTQYF
.	TRBV7-7	CASSLEGLGRETQYF
few	TRBV7-2	CASSRGQEETQYF
.	TRBV4-1	CASSQEALAVSDTQYF
.	TRBV7-2	CASSSAWGGEKLFF
.	TRBV29-1	CSVSTPETYGYTF
.	TRBV7-2	CASSLARGGLGEAFF
.	TRBV5-5	CASSLLSNQPQHF
once	TRBV7-2	CASIPQESGGSYEQYF
few	TRBV23-1	CASSQPRRDYTEAFF
.	TRBV7-9	CASSLGTGGARNEQFF
.	TRBV29-1	CSVSLEVETQYF
.	TRBV2	CATRQELNSPLHF
.	TRBV7-9	CASSPVRERVGSPLHF
.	TRBV7-2	CASSLMNTGELFF
few	TRBV7-2	CASSFLETQYF
.	TRBV18	CASSPGGKLFF
.	TRBV6-1	CASSLRGSGANVLTF
.	TRBV5-6	CASSLSAGQIMNTEAFF
.	TRBV29-1	CSVGTGDDQPQHF
.	TRBV29-1	CSVDPGLGKETQYF
few	TRBV18	CASSPRLAGGPGEQYF
few	TRBV4-2	CASSQAQMGGEDTQYF
.	TRBV11-2	CASSDRGYGYTF
.	TRBV5-1	CASSLSRGTGELFF
few	TRBV30	CAWGTGRNQPQHF
.	TRBV29-1	CSVDRQLNTEAFF
.	TRBV5-1	CASSLHIQGARRPTGELFF
.	TRBV6-5	CASRGYGHGYTF
.	TRBV5-4	CASSRTQGANTEAFF
.	TRBV27	CASSEGGAKSSYNSPLHF
.	TRBV29-1	CSVAGDGNQPQHF
.	TRBV20-1	CSARQGNEQFF
.	TRBV7-2	CASSPSGVGAETQYF
.	TRBV6-6	CASNKGTDTQYF
.	TRBV5-1	CASSQGQGVYNEQFF
.	TRBV27	CASSGPNTEAFF
.	TRBV6-5	CASSLEGRGANVLTF
.	TRBV7-2	CASSLGLAISEQYF
.	TRBV5-1	CASSPRDSKANQPQHF
.	TRBV25-1	CASSRQGVRDGYTF
.	TRBV6-5	CASSYSKQNAEAFF
few	TRBV7-9	CASGLAATNTGELFF